This T cell receptor (beta chain) stems from a study of early T cells in non-severe SARS-CoV-2 infection. Study information: Bulk RNA taken from unsorted whole blood was sequenced, leaving chains unpaired.

This clonotype appeared a few times. At one of its ends the junction is not consistent with the germline gene, which may arise from a read error. Unique molecular identifiers were added to individual cDNA molecules. From the 5' RACE reads, TCRdb called clonotypes with MiXCR, one entry per CDR3 protein. The repertoire holds tens of thousands of distinct CDR3 sequences, with approximately 12% as singletons. The CDR3 totals 16 residues. Looked up from germline, CDR1 is SSHAT and CDR2 is FNYEAQ (reference sequence). The genes are TRBV7-7 and TRBJ2-5; TRBD1 agrees at 7 bases. The sample in question was whole blood, obtained at baseline. This sequence originates from an adult who was a healthcare worker with PCR-confirmed SARS-CoV-2 infection or an uninfected control (not recorded which). CDR3: CASSSGGRAFQETQYF. Written as DNA, the CDR3 is TGTGCTAGCAGCTCAGGGGGACGGGCCTTCCAAGAGACCCAGTACTTC.